This T cell receptor beta chain was sequenced for a study of blood T cell repertoires in COVID-19. Turning to the study itself: Material from acute and convalescent COVID-19 was sourced from the United States, Italy and Spain.

Source study methods: Nucleated cell counts were estimated from reference gene primer amplification. This table comes from immunoSEQ multiplex PCR, and its TCRdb copy is limited to in-frame clones, with some not included. V and J calls and clone size are copied from that table; D and trimming were computed from the DNA. The top ten clones hold more than 1.5% of a sample with tens of thousands of clones, just over 85% of them seen once. This CDR3 has 17 residues. J lost 6 bases, V lost 3 bases, and 11 bases had no gene match. CDR1 LNHDA and CDR2 SQIVND come from the germline V gene (reference sequence).

This chain connects TRBV19 to TRBJ2-2; TRBD2 aligns across 9 bases. The sample was peripheral blood. The origin of this receptor is a woman older than 75 with active or convalescent COVID-19. As DNA, the CDR3 is TGTGCCAGTAGTATCGGGACTAGCTCGGGTTTGGCCGGGGAGCTGTTTTTT. It specifies CASSIGTSSGLAGELFF.